Sequencing of this TCR beta chain was carried out in a study of T cells in Graves' hyperthyroidism and ophthalmopathy. This CDR3 spans 15 amino acids. CDR1 is MNHNS, CDR2 SASEGT, per germline. After removal of 6 bases from V and 2 bases from J, the junction contained 7 bases not matched to a gene. Authors of the study amplified TCR beta CDR3 regions from RNA transcripts. The HTBI primer set served for first-round RT-PCR of the TCR CDR3. TCRdb reanalysed the multiplex PCR reads using MiXCR and keeps one entry per CDR3 protein. The table has about 640,000 distinct CDR3 sequences, about 20% seen once. The receptor was isolated from a man younger than 40 with Graves' ophthalmopathy. Sequenced sample: blood. The rearrangement uses TRBV6-1 and TRBJ2-7; 10 bases fit TRBD1. For the CDR3, the DNA is TGTGCCAGCAGCCCCCGACAGGGGGCAGCCTACGAGCAGTACTTC. Translating it yields CASSPRQGAAYEQYF.